This T cell receptor beta chain stems from a study of T cells after yellow fever vaccination. 5'RACE template switching added a universal primer site and UMIs to TCR cDNA. Via MiXCR, TCRdb re-called the 5' RACE reads, giving one row per CDR3 protein. This repertoire shows about 550,000 distinct CDR3 sequences, 19% found once; its top ten account for about 13%. The V gene lost 4 bases and the J gene lost 3 bases, with 18 bases spanning the gap. The CDR3 length is 17 residues. This clonotype was observed a few times. Its antigen is as yet unknown. Study findings and constraints: Clonotypes found in both CD4 and CD8 compartments made up a small share. In post-booster samples, most primary-vaccination clones reappeared (approximately 97% CD4, nearly 90% CD8).

This material consisted of PBMCs, taken 15 days after the yellow fever booster vaccination. The rearrangement joins TRBV12-3 or TRBV12-4 to TRBJ2-2; D is perhaps TRBD1 (6 bases). This TCR derives from a man aged 25-40 years who received the YFV17D yellow fever vaccine. CDR3 in amino acids: CASSSIPPDRYTGELFF. CDR3 sequence (DNA): TGTGCCAGCAGTTCCATACCCCCGGACAGATACACCGGGGAGCTGTTTTTT.